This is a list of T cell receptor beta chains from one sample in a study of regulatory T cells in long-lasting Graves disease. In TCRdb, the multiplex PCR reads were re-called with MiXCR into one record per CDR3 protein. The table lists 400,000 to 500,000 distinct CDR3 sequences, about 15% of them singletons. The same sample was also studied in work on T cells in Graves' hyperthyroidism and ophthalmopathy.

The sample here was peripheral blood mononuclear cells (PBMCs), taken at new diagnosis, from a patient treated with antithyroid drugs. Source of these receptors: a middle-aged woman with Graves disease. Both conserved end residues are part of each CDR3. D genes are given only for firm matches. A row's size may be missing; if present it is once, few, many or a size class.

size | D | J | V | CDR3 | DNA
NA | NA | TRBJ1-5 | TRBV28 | CASSLSGGRSNQPQHF | TGTGCCAGCAGTTTATCGGGGGGGCGAAGCAATCAGCCCCAGCATTTT
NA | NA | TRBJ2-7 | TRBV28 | CASGPGVSYEQYF | TGTGCCAGCGGCCCAGGGGTCTCCTACGAGCAGTACTTC
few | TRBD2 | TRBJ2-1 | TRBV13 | CASSRRGSGRAGSYNEQFF | TGTGCCAGCAGCCGCCGAGGTAGCGGGAGGGCCGGTTCCTACAATGAGCAGTTCTTC
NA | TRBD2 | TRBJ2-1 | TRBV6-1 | CASSPTPGAVGGRYNEQFF | TGTGCCAGCAGTCCTACGCCGGGGGCAGTCGGCGGGAGGTACAATGAGCAGTTCTTC
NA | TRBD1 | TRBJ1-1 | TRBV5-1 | CASSLRVGGFTEAFF | TGCGCCAGCAGCTTACGCGTAGGGGGCTTTACTGAAGCTTTCTTT
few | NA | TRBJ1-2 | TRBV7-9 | CASSLGAYGYTF | TGTGCCAGCAGCTTAGGGGCATATGGCTACACCTTC
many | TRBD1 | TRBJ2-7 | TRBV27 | CASRIQGARAYEQYF | TGTGCCAGCAGAATACAGGGGGCTCGGGCCTACGAGCAGTACTTC
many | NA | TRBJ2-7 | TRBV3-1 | CASSQDGGVSGEQYF | TGTGCCAGCAGCCAAGATGGGGGCGTTTCGGGCGAGCAGTACTTC
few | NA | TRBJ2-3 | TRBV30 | CAWSVQDFVTDTQYF | TGTGCCTGGAGTGTTCAGGACTTTGTAACAGATACGCAGTATTTT
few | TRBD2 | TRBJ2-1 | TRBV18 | CASSPGAGLANQRGYNEQFF | TGTGCCAGCTCACCTGGTGCGGGACTAGCGAACCAGCGCGGCTACAATGAGCAGTTCTTC
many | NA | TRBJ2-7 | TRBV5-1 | CASSLSQGSSYEQYF | TGCGCCAGCAGCTTGTCCCAGGGTAGCTCCTACGAGCAGTACTTC
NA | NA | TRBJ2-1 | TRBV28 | CASSFELSSYNEQFF | TGTGCCAGCAGTTTCGAACTTAGCTCCTACAATGAGCAGTTCTTC
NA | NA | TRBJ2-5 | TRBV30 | CAWSVLAKTQYF | TGTGCCTGGAGTGTACTCGCGAAGACCCAGTACTTC
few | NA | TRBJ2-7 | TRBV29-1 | CSVEKEAGNSYGQYF | TGCAGCGTCGAAAAAGAGGCTGGAAACTCCTACGGGCAGTACTTC
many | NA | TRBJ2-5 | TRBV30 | CAWSGSGETQYF | TGTGCCTGGAGCGGGAGCGGGGAGACCCAGTACTTC
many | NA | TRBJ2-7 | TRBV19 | CASSRGPDTSSYEQYF | TGTGCCAGTAGTAGGGGGCCGGACACTAGCTCCTACGAGCAGTACTTC
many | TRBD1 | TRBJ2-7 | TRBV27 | CASSFNRGSYEQYF | TGTGCCAGCAGTTTTAACAGGGGGTCGTACGAGCAGTACTTC
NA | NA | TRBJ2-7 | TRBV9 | CASSVGRDSYEQYF | TGTGCCAGCAGCGTAGGTCGAGACTCCTACGAGCAGTACTTC
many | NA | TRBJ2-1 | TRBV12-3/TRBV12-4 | CASSQGRYNEQFF | TGTGCCAGCAGTCAGGGAAGGTACAATGAGCAGTTCTTC